This T cell receptor beta chain comes out of a study of beta chain features in type 1 diabetes. Since all of the isolated RNA was reverse transcribed, expressed TCRB transcripts were what got sequenced. The method was immunoSEQ multiplex PCR; TCRdb's version includes in-frame clones alone and lacks a portion of them. The sample holds over 700,000 clones, about a sixth seen once. This CDR3 is built from 17 residues. Trimming took 5 bases from V and 0 from J, leaving 19 bases between them. Looked up from germline, CDR1 is ENHRY and CDR2 is SYGVKD. Study findings and constraints: Shorter templates might be favored by PCR, equally in patients and controls. Compared with healthy donors, patients appeared to share more similar naive, central memory and regulatory TCRB repertoires. Type 1 diabetes patients had VDJ junctions that carried fewer insertions and more deletions.

This clone was recorded a few times. Its antigen is undetermined. Averaging about 120 mL, one heparinised blood draw was given by each donor. The sample consisted of naive CD4+ T cells from blood. The TCR comes from a woman between 18 and 29 years old in good health. This chain links TRBV10-3 with TRBJ2-5, with D tentatively TRBD2 (7 bases). The CDR3 region has the DNA TGTGCCATCAGTCGGGGGGCGAGTAGAGGGTACCAAGAGACCCAGTACTTC. The encoded protein is CAISRGASRGYQETQYF.